One and the same sample provided the 11 T cell receptor beta chains below, sequenced in a study of identical twins. TCRdb analysed the 5' RACE reads with MiXCR anew, one entry per CDR3 protein. The sample lists about 920,000 distinct CDR3 sequences, around an eighth occurring once. These records were also assigned to another study, of yellow fever vaccine responses in identical twins.

Sequenced: PBMCs. All receptors come from a woman under 30 in good health.

This clonotype turned up a few times. This chain links TRBV7-2 with TRBJ2-7; no firm D call. Germline lookup yields CDR1 SGHTA and CDR2 FQGNSA. The V end was cut by 2 bases, the J end by 1 base, with 12 bases between. The CDR3 sequence is 15 residues long. As DNA, the CDR3 is TGTGCCAGCAGCTTATATCCCCAAGGGTCCTACGAGCAGTACTTC. It translates to CASSLYPQGSYEQYF.

The table lists this clonotype with a few counts. The chain joins TRBV20-1 to TRBJ2-1; TRBD2 matches at 13 bases. With V trimmed by 3 bases and J by 8 bases, 7 bases remained unmatched. Germline CDR1 reads DFQATT; CDR2 reads SNEGSKA (reference sequence). CDR3 size: 15 residues. The CDR3 DNA reads as TGCAGTGCTAGTCCGACTAGCGGGAGGACCTATGAGCAGTTCTTC. Translation gives CSASPTSGRTYEQFF.

V is TRBV5-1 and J is TRBJ2-3; D gene unclear. Germline CDR1 reads SGHRS; CDR2 reads YFSETQ. The CDR3 contains 16 residues. Trimming took 0 bases from V and 1 from J, leaving 12 bases between them. The CDR3 DNA is TGCGCCAGCAGCTTGGAAGGGTTCAGTGGCACAGATACGCAGTATTTT. Its translation is CASSLEGFSGTDTQYF.

This clonotype was seen a handful of times. This CDR3 reads CSAPRQTGSDIQYF. In nucleotides, the CDR3 is TGCAGTGCACCGAGACAGACAGGGTCCGACATTCAGTACTTC. The V gene is TRBV20-1, the J gene TRBJ2-4, with 7 positions matching TRBD1. The CDR3 has 14 amino acids. Germline V lookup: CDR1 DFQATT, CDR2 SNEGSKA (reference sequence). J gave up 8 bases and V 6 bases, and 13 bases lay outside the gene matches.

There are a few counts of this clonotype. The chain recombines TRBV3-1 with TRBJ2-5; TRBD2 might be the D (5 bases). The V end lost 2 bases, the J end lost 4 bases, and 11 bases lay between the germline ends. Germline V gives CDR1 LGHDT, CDR2 YNNKEL (reference sequence). The CDR3 has 14 residues. CDR3 coding DNA: TGTGCCAGCAGCCAATCCGGGAAAGCAGAGACCCAGTACTTC. Translation gives CASSQSGKAETQYF.

The chain recombines TRBV11-2 with TRBJ2-7; D remains ambiguous. Deletions cut 2 bases from V and 2 bases from J, with 10 bases between. The CDR3 has 14 residues. Germline V CDR1 and CDR2: SGHAT, FQNNGV. The CDR3 reads CASSLNAQTYEQYV. CDR3 sequence (DNA): TGTGCCAGCAGCTTAAATGCCCAGACCTACGAGCAGTACGTC.

This clonotype came up many times. The gene calls are TRBV4-1 and TRBJ1-3; D possibly corresponds to TRBD1 (5 bases). Trimming stripped 1 base from V and 4 bases from J, with 14 bases between. The V gene's germline CDR1 is MGHRA and CDR2 YSYEKL. The length of the CDR3 is 16 residues. The CDR3 region has the DNA TGCGCCAGCAGCCAAGTCGGCGGCCAGGGAGGAAACACCATATATTTT. Translated, it gives CASSQVGGQGGNTIYF.

In this sample, this clonotype turned up a few times. This rearrangement joins TRBV29-1 to TRBJ2-1; the match to TRBD1 covers 11 bases. This CDR3 comprises 14 residues. Germline V gene lookup returns CDR1 SQVTM and CDR2 ANQGSEA. V gave up 2 bases and J gave up 9 bases; unmatched junction bases: 6. The CDR3, as DNA: TGCAGCGTTGAAACCGGGACAGGGGGTAGTGAGCAGTTCTTC. This translates into CSVETGTGGSEQFF.

This clonotype occurred many times. CDR3 sequence reads: CASSQAGEVRRTDTQYF. The DNA of the CDR3 is TGCGCCAGCAGCCAAGCTGGGGAAGTGAGACGCACAGATACGCAGTATTTT. This chain connects TRBV4-1 to TRBJ2-3; no clear D gene. V lost 1 base, J lost 1 base, and 15 bases lay in between. Per the germline V gene, CDR1 is MGHRA and CDR2 is YSYEKL. There are 17 residues in the CDR3.

This clonotype showed up many times. The chain links TRBV5-1 to TRBJ2-1; 8 bases are shared with TRBD1. The CDR3 contains 15 residues. Germline V gene data show CDR1 as SGHRS and CDR2 as YFSETQ. Losses at the gene ends were 5 bases for V and 2 bases for J; bases not matched to a gene: 6. For the CDR3, the DNA is TGCGCCAGCAGGGACCCACAGGGGGCCTACAATGAGCAGTTCTTC. Its protein is CASRDPQGAYNEQFF.

This clonotype has more than one count but fewer than ten. The V gene is TRBV4-1, the J gene TRBJ1-1; D unclear. The CDR3 contains 15 residues. Trimming took 3 bases from V and 1 from J, leaving 12 bases between them. From germline, CDR1 is MGHRA and CDR2 YSYEKL. The CDR3 here is CASSHAPTGNTEAFF. CDR3 DNA: TGCGCCAGCAGCCATGCCCCTACGGGGAACACTGAAGCTTTCTTT.